This T cell receptor beta chain was identified during a study of T-cell memory formation after mild COVID-19. Findings and caveats of the study: Later expanders leaned CD4+, whereas clones that contracted between day 15 and 85 were balanced CD4/CD8. Pre-infection memory contained some responding clones, which suggested that cross-reactive memory had joined.

The TCR alpha and TCR beta cDNA libraries, bearing sample barcodes and UMIs, were generated by 5'RACE using constant-segment primers. TCRdb passed the 5' RACE reads through MiXCR, listing each CDR3 protein once. The table lists more than 85,000 distinct CDR3 sequences, more than 9.5% of them singletons. CDR1 and CDR2 (germline): SGDLS, YYNGEE. After removal of 3 bases from V and 7 bases from J, the junction contained 6 bases not matched to a gene. This CDR3 region has 14 residues. This clonotype was seen more than once but under ten times. Its target is unknown. The chain links TRBV9 to TRBJ2-1, with TRBD1 matching over 8 bases. The sequenced material came from PBMCs or a T cell subset sorted from them (not recorded which). This clonotype originated in a man younger than 30 who had mild COVID-19 (a few samples of this study predate the infection). Cell type and time point are not known. The CDR3 loop is CASSDTTGGNEQFF. The CDR3 coding sequence is TGTGCCAGCAGCGATACTACAGGGGGGAATGAGCAGTTCTTC.